This T cell receptor beta chain is from a study of radiotherapy plus CTLA-4 blockade in lung cancer. Some clones are missing from TCRdb's copy, which holds only in-frame ones; the method was immunoSEQ multiplex PCR. The table includes roughly 110,000 clones, over 75% detected once. Enrolled patients, whose metastatic non-small-cell lung cancer was chemo-refractory, received focal radiation plus CTLA-4 blockade with ipilimumab. The CDR3 sequence is 15 residues long. V was shortened by 7 bases and J by 4 bases, with 17 bases between the two germline ends. CDR1 and CDR2 from the germline V gene are SGHAT and FQNNGV. To note about this clone: Antigen unknown.

Points from the study as a whole: Subsequent to radiotherapy plus ipilimumab, tumor-derived TCR clones underwent expansion in blood. Dynamics of early blood T cell clones, together with interferon-beta, were reportedly the best predictors of response.

Source: peripheral blood, taken from a patient treated with radiotherapy plus ipilimumab. This receptor was taken from a human donor with non-small cell lung cancer that progressed on radiotherapy plus ipilimumab. Some clones in this sample may be carry-over from other donors' samples. The gene calls are TRBV11-2 and TRBJ2-1; the D is unclear. In nucleotides, the CDR3 is TGTGCCAGCACCGACCCCGGGTCGATATACAATGAGCAGTTCTTC. Protein sequence: CASTDPGSIYNEQFF.